Presented here are 9 T cell receptor beta chains from one specimen sequenced in a study of molecular identifiers for immune sequencing clone quantification (dated by TCRdb to the late 2010s). Library preparation employed PCR. The listed sequencing device is Illumina HiSeq 4000. TCRdb reanalyzed the raw reads on its own, using fastp at Q25 for trimming and MiXCR for clone calling, and kept in-frame beta chains. Every CDR3 protein is listed once, alongside the most common genes and DNA of its rows. For this sample there are about half a million distinct CDR3 sequences; about 22% appear just once. The ten largest make up roughly 0.81% of the sample. Source material: naive CD8+ T cells from blood, with Jurkat cell RNA spiked in. Sample cell subset or site, as interpreted from the label and publication: FACS-sorted CD8+CD4-CCR7+CD45RA+ naive T cells. These receptors all come from a human donor in good health. Some libraries in this study had Jurkat cell RNA spiked in.

In this sample, this clonotype turned up many times. This chain connects TRBV20-1 to TRBJ1-4; tentative D call: TRBD1 (5 bases). CDR3 length: 17 residues. Trimming pared 0 bases from V and 0 bases from J, leaving 14 bases between. Germline lookup yields CDR1 DFQATT and CDR2 SNEGSKA (reference sequence). The DNA of the CDR3 is TGCAGTGCTAGAGATGAAGGGGACCATTCAACTAATGAAAAACTGTTTTTT. Translating gives CSARDEGDHSTNEKLFF.

This clonotype came up a few times. The gene calls are TRBV29-1 and TRBJ2-1; 8 nucleotides match TRBD2. Germline CDR1 and CDR2: SQVTM and ANQGSEA. The CDR3 has 15 amino acids. V gave up 0 bases and J gave up 1 base; unmatched junction bases: 2. CDR3 coding DNA: TGCAGCGTTGAAGACGGGGGGGATTCCTACAATGAGCAGTTCTTC. It yields the protein CSVEDGGDSYNEQFF.

This clonotype was seen many times. The junction departs from germline at one end; a sequencing error may be responsible. V gene TRBV5-1 combines with J gene TRBJ2-7; TRBD2 matches 8 bases. The CDR3 contains 13 residues. Germline CDR1 and CDR2: SGHRS and YFSETQ. The CDR3 DNA reads as TGTGCCAGCAGCAGCGGGGGAGGCTACGAGCAGTACTTC. This encodes CASSSGGGYEQYF.

This clonotype was found a few times. J is TRBJ2-5 and V is TRBV7-2; the match to TRBD2 covers 8 bases. The V gene's germline CDR1 is SGHTA and CDR2 FQGNSA. The CDR3 sequence is 18 residues long. The trim removed 0 bases at V and 7 bases at J, leaving 16 bases unmatched. The CDR3 here is CASSLAESWTSSFGTQYF. For the CDR3, the DNA is TGTGCCAGCAGCTTAGCGGAATCCTGGACTAGCTCCTTTGGGACCCAGTACTTC.

Concerning this clonotype: A much larger clone lies a single base off, so this may be a read error. The chain recombines TRBV4-1 with TRBJ1-2; 7 bases are shared with TRBD1. This CDR3 region has 16 residues. CDR1 is MGHRA, CDR2 YSYEKL, per germline. The CDR3: CVSSQDLGTGDYGYTF. Here the CDR3 DNA reads TGCGTCAGCAGCCAAGATCTTGGCACAGGGGACTATGGCTACACCTTC.

This chain uses TRBV30 with TRBJ1-1; the match to TRBD1 covers 7 bases. The CDR3 is 14 residues long. Germline values: CDR1 GTSNPN, CDR2 SVGIG (reference sequence). V was pared by 5 bases and J by 3 bases, with 9 bases of the junction left unmatched. CDR3 DNA: TGTGCCTGGGACTGGACAGGCGCCTACACTGAAGCTTTCTTT. The encoded protein is CAWDWTGAYTEAFF.

Worth noting for this clonotype: This may come from a read error, since a much larger clone is one base off. This chain links TRBV20-1 with TRBJ2-7, with 9 bases lining up with TRBD2. Per germline, CDR1 DFQATT and CDR2 SNEGSKA (reference sequence). The CDR3 is 16 amino acids. As DNA, the CDR3 is TGCAGTGTTAGAAAAGGCGGGAGGGGAACAAGGTACGAGCAGTACTTC. Residues: CSVRKGGRGTRYEQYF.

This clonotype appeared many times. The chain combines TRBV29-1 with TRBJ1-1, with 10 bases lining up with TRBD1. After removal of 4 bases from V and 3 bases from J, the junction contained 8 bases not matched to a gene. Germline loops: CDR1 SQVTM, CDR2 ANQGSEA. The CDR3 is 15 residues long. The CDR3 spells CSVAKGQGSHTEAFF. CDR3 DNA: TGCAGCGTTGCGAAGGGACAGGGGTCACACACTGAAGCTTTCTTT.

This clonotype was counted many times. The DNA for the CDR3 is TGTGCCTGGAGTGAGGTAGGCCCTTTTGAGCAGTACTTC. The encoded protein is CAWSEVGPFEQYF. The V and J genes are TRBV30 and TRBJ2-7; D is unresolved. This CDR3 contains 13 residues. The V end lost 1 base, the J end lost 7 bases, and 14 bases lay between the germline ends. Per the germline V gene, CDR1 is GTSNPN and CDR2 is SVGIG (reference sequence). Together with reference TRBV30 and TRBJ2-7, the CDR3 gives the full variable domain: SQTIHQWPATLVQPVGSPLSLECTVEGTSNPNLYWYRQAAGRGLQLLFYSVGIGQISSEVPQNLSASRPQDRQFILSSKKLLLSDSGFYLCAWSEVGPFEQYFGPGTRLTVT.